Each of the 8 T cell receptor beta chains below was sequenced from the same sample in a study of beta chain features in type 1 diabetes (dated by TCRdb to the late 2010s). Libraries were prepared through the immunoSEQ multiplex PCR assay. All of the isolated RNA was reverse transcribed with the High Capacity cDNA Reverse Transcription Kit, so expressed TCRB transcripts were sequenced. TCRdb provides this immuneACCESS table in a form limited to in-frame rearrangements. Some clones are lacking; in checked studies, under half of them reflect an unresolved V gene, and why the rest are absent is not known. In all, the sample holds around 350,000 clones, and around 12% of those were seen once. The ten largest clones take up roughly 0.017% of the sample. The source material was naive CD4+ T cells from blood. The cell subset or site label here, explained by the study, means: true naive CD4+ T cells. The source of these receptors is a man between 18 and 29 years old in good health.

The chain links TRBV7-2 to TRBJ2-6; D not certain. Germline V gene data show CDR1 as SGHTA and CDR2 as FQGNSA. The length of the CDR3 is 15 residues. V lost 5 bases and J 0 bases, leaving 8 bases between the germline ends. The CDR3 spells CASSLVLSGANVLTF. In DNA, the CDR3 is TGTGCCAGCAGCCTCGTCCTCTCTGGGGCCAACGTCCTGACTTTC.

This clone was picked up a small number of times. The J gene is TRBJ2-5, the V gene TRBV11-3, with 7 nucleotides matching TRBD1. The CDR3 extends over 14 amino acids. The V gene end was trimmed by 1 base and the J gene end by 4 bases; junction bases not matched to a gene: 3. CDR1 is SGHNT, CDR2 YENEEA, per germline. The CDR3 loop is CASSLGAGGETQYF. As DNA, the CDR3 is TGTGCCAGCAGCTTAGGGGCAGGGGGAGAGACCCAGTACTTC. The full variable domain, rest sourced from reference TRBV11-3 and TRBJ2-5, is EAGVVQSPRYKIIEKKQPVAFWCNPISGHNTLYWYLQNLGQGPELLIRYENEEAVDDSQLPKDRFSAERLKGVDSTLKIQPAELGDSAVYLCASSLGAGGETQYFGPGTRLLVL.

This clone was seen a few times. The genes are TRBV29-1 and TRBJ1-4; a possible D gene is TRBD1 (5 bases). This CDR3 has 14 amino acids. Per the germline V gene, CDR1 is SQVTM and CDR2 is ANQGSEA. Between the trimmed V and J ends, which lost 4 bases and 4 bases, there was a span of 13 bases. This CDR3 reads CSVGQPGVNEKLFF. For the CDR3, the DNA is TGCAGCGTTGGACAGCCGGGGGTTAATGAAAAACTGTTTTTT.

This chain uses TRBV7-9 with TRBJ1-2, with 10 bases aligning to TRBD1. The germline CDR1 and CDR2 sequences are SEHNR and FQNEAQ (reference sequence). V was pared by 4 bases and J by 4 bases, with 9 bases of the junction left unmatched. The CDR3 covers 16 residues. DNA for the CDR3: TGTGCCAGCAGCTACTCGGGACAGGGGTTTCCCTATGGCTACACCTTC. This sequence encodes CASSYSGQGFPYGYTF.

This clone was seen a few times. The chain carries TRBV11-1 and TRBJ2-3; no clear D gene. CDR3 length equals 13 residues. Germline CDR1 is SGHAT and CDR2 is FQDESV (reference sequence). The V end lost 3 bases, the J end lost 4 bases, and 8 bases lay between the germline ends. The CDR3 DNA reads TGTGCCAGCAGCTTCTCCCCCCCAGATACGCAGTATTTT. It translates to CASSFSPPDTQYF.

In its sample, this clone was seen a few times. The chain combines TRBV30 with TRBJ1-2; D unresolved. The germline gives CDR1 GTSNPN, CDR2 SVGIG (reference sequence). The length of the CDR3 is 11 residues. V shed 3 bases and J shed 8 bases, with 10 bases lying between them. CDR3 DNA sequence: TGTGCCTGGAGCGGAGGGCGAGGCTACACCTTC. Translating it yields CAWSGGRGYTF.

This chain links TRBV4-2 with TRBJ1-2; D is possibly TRBD1 (5 bases). CDR1 LGHNA and CDR2 YNFKEQ come from the germline V gene. CDR3 size: 14 residues. V was clipped by 0 bases and J by 4 bases, with 9 bases between them. CDR3 DNA: TGTGCCAGCAGCCAAGACAGGGTGGGCTATGGCTACACCTTC. Its protein is CASSQDRVGYGYTF.

This clone has more than one count but fewer than ten. This rearrangement joins TRBV29-1 to TRBJ2-3; 14 nucleotides align to TRBD2. The CDR3 contains 15 residues. V lost 4 bases to trimming and J lost 5 bases; unmatched junction nucleotides: 5. Germline V gene sequence: CDR1 SQVTM, CDR2 ANQGSEA. The CDR3 DNA is TGCAGCGTTGTGCGACTAGCGGGGGGGGTAGATACGCAGTATTTT. Translation: CSVVRLAGGVDTQYF.